The T cell receptor (beta chain) described here comes from a study of EBV T-cell therapy then PD-1 blockade in nasopharyngeal carcinoma. Time point described: 266 days after commencement of treatment, after nivolumab therapy. The treatment is: AdE1-LMPpoly-expanded autologous EBV-specific T-cell therapy followed by anti-PD-1 nivolumab. Only in-frame clones appear in the TCRdb table, and some are missing; sequencing was by immunoSEQ multiplex PCR. The sample yields roughly 20,000 clones, approximately 79% seen once. On this clone itself: Its antigen is unknown.

The sequence came from a man aged 40-55 years with nasopharyngeal carcinoma. The specimen comprised CD8+ T cells from blood, sampled between days 200 and 300 from a patient whose treatment included autologous EBV-specific T cells and nivolumab.

The CDR3 region has the DNA TGTGCCAGCAGCGTTCCGACTAGCGGGGGGGCCTATGAGCAGTTCTTC. Amino acid sequence: CASSVPTSGGAYEQFF. The chain employs TRBV7-2 and TRBJ2-1; TRBD2 matches at 14 bases. The CDR3 length is 16 residues. Germline loops: CDR1 SGHTA, CDR2 FQGNSA. Germline trimming cut 5 bases from V and 8 bases from J; bases unmatched to any gene: 8.